This T cell receptor beta chain was sequenced for a study of shared T cell receptors in the human thymus. V gave up 3 bases and J gave up 0 bases, with 16 bases separating them. Germline CDR1 and CDR2: MGHRA and YSYEKL. The CDR3 has 17 amino acids. The method was immunoSEQ multiplex PCR; TCRdb's version includes in-frame clones alone and lacks a portion of them. The sample carries roughly 410,000 clones, 95% recorded once. The chain uses TRBV4-1 and TRBJ2-3; tentatively, D is TRBD2 (6 bases). The receptor comes from a human donor. The sequenced sample consisted of thymocytes. The CDR3 spells CASSQPRDGHSTDTQYF. In DNA, the CDR3 is TGCGCCAGCAGCCAGCCGCGGGACGGGCATAGCACAGATACGCAGTATTTT.